This paragraph reports one T cell receptor beta chain. Germline CDR1 and CDR2: LNHDA and SQIVND (reference sequence). The CDR3 spans 15 residues. Trimming pared 0 bases from V and 0 bases from J, leaving 8 bases between. Random hexamers primed reverse transcription of roughly 0.45 to 1 ug RNA. immunoSEQ multiplex PCR amplified TCR beta CDR3 across 54 Vbeta, 13 Jbeta. TCRdb re-called the immunoSEQ multiplex PCR reads with MiXCR, one entry per CDR3 protein. The sample includes 200,000 to 250,000 distinct CDR3 sequences, roughly nine tenths seen only once; the top ten take 0.1% to 0.15%. These data come from a study of CD8 T cells in Susac syndrome.

Sample: CD8+ T cells from PBMCs. This rearrangement joins TRBV19 to TRBJ1-2; D is undetermined. The sequence came from a human donor with multiple sclerosis. The CDR3 spells CASSIEEGANYGYTF. The CDR3 DNA reads TGTGCCAGTAGTATAGAGGAGGGAGCTAACTATGGCTACACCTTC.